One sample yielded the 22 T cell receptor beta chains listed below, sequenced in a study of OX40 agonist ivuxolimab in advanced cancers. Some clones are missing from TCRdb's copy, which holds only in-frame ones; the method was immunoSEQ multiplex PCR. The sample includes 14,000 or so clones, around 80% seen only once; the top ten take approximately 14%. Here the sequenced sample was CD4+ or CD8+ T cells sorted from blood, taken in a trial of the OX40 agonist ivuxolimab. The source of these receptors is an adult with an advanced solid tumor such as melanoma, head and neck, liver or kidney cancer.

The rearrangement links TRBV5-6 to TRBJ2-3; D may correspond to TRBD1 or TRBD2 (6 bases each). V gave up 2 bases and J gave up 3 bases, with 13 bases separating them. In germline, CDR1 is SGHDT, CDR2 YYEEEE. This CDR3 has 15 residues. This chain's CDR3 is CASSFSGAGTDTQYF. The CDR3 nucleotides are TGTGCCAGCAGCTTCTCGGGGGCAGGGACAGATACGCAGTATTTT.

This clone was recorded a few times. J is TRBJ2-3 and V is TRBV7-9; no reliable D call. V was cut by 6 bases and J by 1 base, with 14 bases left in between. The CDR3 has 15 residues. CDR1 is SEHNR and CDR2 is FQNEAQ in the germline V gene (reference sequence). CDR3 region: CASRHAAGGTDTQYF. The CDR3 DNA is TGTGCCAGCAGGCACGCCGCCGGCGGCACAGATACGCAGTATTTT.

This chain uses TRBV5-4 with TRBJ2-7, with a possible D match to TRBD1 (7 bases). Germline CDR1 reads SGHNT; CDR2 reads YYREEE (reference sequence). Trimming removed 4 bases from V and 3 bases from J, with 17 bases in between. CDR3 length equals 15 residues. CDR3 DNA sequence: TGTGCCAGCAGCCATGCGGGGACAGACCTCTACGAGCAGTACTTC. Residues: CASSHAGTDLYEQYF. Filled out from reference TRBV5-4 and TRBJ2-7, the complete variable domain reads ETGVTQSPTHLIKTRGQQVTLRCSSQSGHNTVSWYQQALGQGPQFIFQYYREEENGRGNFPPRFSGLQFPNYSSELNVNALELDDSALYLCASSHAGTDLYEQYFGPGTRLTVT.

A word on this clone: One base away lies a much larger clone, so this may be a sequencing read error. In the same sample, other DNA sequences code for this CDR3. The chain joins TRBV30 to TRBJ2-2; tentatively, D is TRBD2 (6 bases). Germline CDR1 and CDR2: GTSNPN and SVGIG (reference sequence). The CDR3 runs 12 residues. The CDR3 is CAWSVLGGELFF. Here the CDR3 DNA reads TGTGCCTGGAGTGTACTGGGCGGGGAGCTATTTTTT.

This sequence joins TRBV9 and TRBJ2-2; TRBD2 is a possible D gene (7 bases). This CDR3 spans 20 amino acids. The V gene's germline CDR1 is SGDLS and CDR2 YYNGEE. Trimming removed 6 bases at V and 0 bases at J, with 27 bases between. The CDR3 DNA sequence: TGTGCCAGCACCCCCCCTCTTTTTATACAGGGAGGGCCGAACACCGGGGAGCTGTTTTTT. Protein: CASTPPLFIQGGPNTGELFF.

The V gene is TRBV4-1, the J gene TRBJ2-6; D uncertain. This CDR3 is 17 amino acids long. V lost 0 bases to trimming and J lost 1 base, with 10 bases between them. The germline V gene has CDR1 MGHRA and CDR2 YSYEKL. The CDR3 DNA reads TGCGCCAGCAGCCAAGATCGTCCGTCATCTGGGGCCAACGTCCTGACTTTC. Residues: CASSQDRPSSGANVLTF.

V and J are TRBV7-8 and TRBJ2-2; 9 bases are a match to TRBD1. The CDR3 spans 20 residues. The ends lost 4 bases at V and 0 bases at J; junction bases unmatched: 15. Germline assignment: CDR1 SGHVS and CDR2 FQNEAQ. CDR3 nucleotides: TGTGCCAGCAGCTCACTACCGGGACAGGGTATTATCGCGAACACCGGGGAGCTGTTTTTT. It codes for CASSSLPGQGIIANTGELFF.

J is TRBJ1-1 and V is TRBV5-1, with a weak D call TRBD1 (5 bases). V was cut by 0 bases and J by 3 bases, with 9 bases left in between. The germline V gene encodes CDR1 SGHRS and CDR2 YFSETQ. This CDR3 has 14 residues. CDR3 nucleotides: TGCGCCAGCAGCTTGGGGCAGGGTCACACTGAAGCTTTCTTT. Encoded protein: CASSLGQGHTEAFF.

The CDR3 reads CASSSRLDGADTQYF. The CDR3 bases are TGTGCCAGCAGTTCCCGACTAGACGGCGCAGATACGCAGTATTTT. The J gene is TRBJ2-3, the V gene TRBV6-6; D may be TRBD2 (6 bases). This CDR3 has 15 residues. CDR1 and CDR2 (germline): MNHNY, SVGAGI (reference sequence). V was cut by 4 bases and J by 4 bases, with 15 bases left in between.

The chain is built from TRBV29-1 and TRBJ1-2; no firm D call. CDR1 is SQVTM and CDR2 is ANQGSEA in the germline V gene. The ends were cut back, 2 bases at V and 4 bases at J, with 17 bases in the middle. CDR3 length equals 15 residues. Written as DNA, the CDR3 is TGCAGCGTTGAATTCTGGGGTCCCCTACTCTATGGCTACACCTTC. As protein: CSVEFWGPLLYGYTF.

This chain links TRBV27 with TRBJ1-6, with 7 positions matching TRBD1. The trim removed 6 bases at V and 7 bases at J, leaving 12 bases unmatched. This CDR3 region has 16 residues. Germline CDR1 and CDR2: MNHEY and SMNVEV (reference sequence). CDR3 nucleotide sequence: TGTGCCAGCAGCTCATACCTGACAGGGAGGAATTCACCCCTCCACTTT. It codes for CASSSYLTGRNSPLHF.

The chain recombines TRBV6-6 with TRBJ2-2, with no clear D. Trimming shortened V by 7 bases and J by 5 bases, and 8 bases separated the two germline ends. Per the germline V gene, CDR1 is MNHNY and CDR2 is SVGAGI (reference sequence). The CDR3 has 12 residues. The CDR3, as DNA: TGTGCCAGCACAGGAGATACCGGGGAGCTGTTTTTT. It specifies CASTGDTGELFF.

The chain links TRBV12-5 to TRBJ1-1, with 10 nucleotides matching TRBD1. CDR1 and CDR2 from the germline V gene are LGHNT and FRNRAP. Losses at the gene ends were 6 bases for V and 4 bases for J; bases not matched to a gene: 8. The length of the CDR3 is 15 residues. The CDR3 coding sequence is TGTGCTAGTGGGGAAGGACAGGGGGTTGTCACTGAAGCTTTCTTT. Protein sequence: CASGEGQGVVTEAFF.

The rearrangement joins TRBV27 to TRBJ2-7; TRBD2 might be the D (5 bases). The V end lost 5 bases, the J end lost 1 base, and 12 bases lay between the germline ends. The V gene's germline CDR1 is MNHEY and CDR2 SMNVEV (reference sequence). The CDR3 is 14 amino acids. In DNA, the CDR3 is TGTGCCAGCAGTCCCAACCCGGGATCCTACGAGCAGTACTTC. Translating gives CASSPNPGSYEQYF.

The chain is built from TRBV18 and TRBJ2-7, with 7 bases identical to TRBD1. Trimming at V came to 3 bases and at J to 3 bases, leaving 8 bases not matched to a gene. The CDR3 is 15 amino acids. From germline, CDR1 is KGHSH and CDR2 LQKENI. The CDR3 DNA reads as TGTGCCAGCTCACCGGATTCGACAGGGAGCTACGAGCAGTACTTC. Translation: CASSPDSTGSYEQYF.

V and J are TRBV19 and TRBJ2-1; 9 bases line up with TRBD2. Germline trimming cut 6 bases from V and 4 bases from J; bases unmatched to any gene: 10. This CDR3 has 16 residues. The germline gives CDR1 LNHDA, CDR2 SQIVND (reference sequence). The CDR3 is CASSPFSGGFYNEQFF. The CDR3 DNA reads TGTGCCAGTAGCCCATTTAGCGGGGGCTTTTACAATGAGCAGTTCTTC.

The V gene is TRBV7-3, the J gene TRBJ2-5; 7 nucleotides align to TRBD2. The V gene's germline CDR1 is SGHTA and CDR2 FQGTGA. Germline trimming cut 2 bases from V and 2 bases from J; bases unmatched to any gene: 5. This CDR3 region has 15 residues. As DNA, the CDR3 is TGTGCCAGCAGCTTATACCCGGGAGGACAAGAGACCCAGTACTTC. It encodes CASSLYPGGQETQYF.

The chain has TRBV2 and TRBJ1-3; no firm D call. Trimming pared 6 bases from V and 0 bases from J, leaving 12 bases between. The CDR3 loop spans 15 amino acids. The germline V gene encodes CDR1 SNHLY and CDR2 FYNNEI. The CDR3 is CASRALTSSGNTIYF. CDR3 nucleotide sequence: TGTGCCAGCAGGGCTCTAACGAGCTCTGGAAACACCATATATTTT. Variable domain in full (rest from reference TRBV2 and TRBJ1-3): EPEVTQTPSHQVTQMGQEVILRCVPISNHLYFYWYRQILGQKVEFLVSFYNNEISEKSEIFDDQFSVERPDGSNFTLKIRSTKLEDSAMYFCASRALTSSGNTIYFGEGSWLTVV.

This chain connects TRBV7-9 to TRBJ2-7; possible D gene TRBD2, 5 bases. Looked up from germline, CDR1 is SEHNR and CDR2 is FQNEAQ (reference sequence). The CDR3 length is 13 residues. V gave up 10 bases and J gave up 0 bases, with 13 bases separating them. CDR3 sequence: CATGKTLSYEQYF. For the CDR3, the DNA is TGTGCCACCGGGAAGACCCTCTCCTACGAGCAGTACTTC. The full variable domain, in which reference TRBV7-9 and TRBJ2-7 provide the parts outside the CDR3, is DTGVSQNPRHKITKRGQNVTFRCDPISEHNRLYWYRQTLGQGPEFLTYFQNEAQLEKSRLLSDRFSAERPKGSFSTLEIQRTEQGDSAMYLCATGKTLSYEQYFGPGTRLTVT.

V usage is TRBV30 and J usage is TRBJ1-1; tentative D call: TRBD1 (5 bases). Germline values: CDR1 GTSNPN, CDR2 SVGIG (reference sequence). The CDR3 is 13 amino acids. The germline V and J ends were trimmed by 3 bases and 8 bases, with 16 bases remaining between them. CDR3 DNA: TGTGCCTGGAGGCCAGGGACTATATTGGAAGCTTTCTTT. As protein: CAWRPGTILEAFF.

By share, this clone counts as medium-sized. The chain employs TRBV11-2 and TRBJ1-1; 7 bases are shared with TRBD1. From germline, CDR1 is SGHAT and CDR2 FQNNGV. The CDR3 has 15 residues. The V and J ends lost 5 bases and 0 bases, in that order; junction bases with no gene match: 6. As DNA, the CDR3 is TGTGCCAGCAGCCCACGACAGGGATTGAACACTGAAGCTTTCTTT. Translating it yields CASSPRQGLNTEAFF.

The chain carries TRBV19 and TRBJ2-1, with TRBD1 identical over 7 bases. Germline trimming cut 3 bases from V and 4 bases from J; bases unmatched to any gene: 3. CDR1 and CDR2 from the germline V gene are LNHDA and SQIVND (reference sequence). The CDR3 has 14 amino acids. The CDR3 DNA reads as TGTGCCAGTAGTATGGGACAGTTGTACAATGAGCAGTTCTTC. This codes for CASSMGQLYNEQFF.